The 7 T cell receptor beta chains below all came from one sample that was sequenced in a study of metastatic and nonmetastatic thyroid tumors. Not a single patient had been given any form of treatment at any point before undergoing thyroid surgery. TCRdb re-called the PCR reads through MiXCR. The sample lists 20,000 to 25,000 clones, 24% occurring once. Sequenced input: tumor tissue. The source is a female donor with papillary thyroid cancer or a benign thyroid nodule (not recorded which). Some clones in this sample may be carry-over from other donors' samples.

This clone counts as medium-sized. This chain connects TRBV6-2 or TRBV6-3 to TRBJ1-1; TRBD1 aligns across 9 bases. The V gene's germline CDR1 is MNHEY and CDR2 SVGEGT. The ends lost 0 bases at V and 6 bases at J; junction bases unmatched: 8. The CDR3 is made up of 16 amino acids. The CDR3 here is CASSYSIGQGRAEAFF. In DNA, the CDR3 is TGTGCCAGCAGTTACTCGATAGGACAGGGGAGGGCTGAAGCTTTCTTT.

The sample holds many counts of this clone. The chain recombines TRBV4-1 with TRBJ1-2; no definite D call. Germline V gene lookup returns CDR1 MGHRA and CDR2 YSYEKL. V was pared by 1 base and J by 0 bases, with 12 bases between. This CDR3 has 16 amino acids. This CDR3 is CASSQGAPVANYGYTF. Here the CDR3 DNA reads TGCGCCAGCAGCCAAGGGGCTCCGGTAGCTAACTATGGCTACACCTTC.

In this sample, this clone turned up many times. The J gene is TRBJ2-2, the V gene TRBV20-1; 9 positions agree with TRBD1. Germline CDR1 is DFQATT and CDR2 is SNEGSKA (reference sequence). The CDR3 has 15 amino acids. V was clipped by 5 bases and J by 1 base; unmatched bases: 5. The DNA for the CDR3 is TGCAGTGCTCCCAGACAGGGGGGGAACACCGGGGAGCTGTTTTTT. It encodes CSAPRQGGNTGELFF.

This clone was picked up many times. The CDR3 loop reads CASSRGGRETQYF. The DNA for the CDR3 is TGTGCCAGTAGTAGGGGAGGGAGGGAGACCCAGTACTTC. The chain links TRBV19 to TRBJ2-5; 7 bases line up with TRBD2. The CDR3 is 13 residues long. V trimming: 4 bases; J trimming: 5 bases; junction bases outside the gene matches: 4. Germline V CDR1 and CDR2: LNHDA, SQIVND (reference sequence).

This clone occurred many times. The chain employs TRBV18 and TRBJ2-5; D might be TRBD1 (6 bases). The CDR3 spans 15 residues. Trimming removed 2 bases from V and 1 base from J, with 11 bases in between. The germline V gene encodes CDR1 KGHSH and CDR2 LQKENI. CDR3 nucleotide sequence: TGTGCCAGCTCACCAACCAGGGGAATCCAAGAGACCCAGTACTTC. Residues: CASSPTRGIQETQYF. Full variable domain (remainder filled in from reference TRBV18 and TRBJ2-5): NAGVMQNPRHLVRRRGQEARLRCSPMKGHSHVYWYRQLPEEGLKFMVYLQKENIIDESGMPKERFSAEFPKEGPSILRIQQVVRGDSAAYFCASSPTRGIQETQYFGPGTRLLVL.

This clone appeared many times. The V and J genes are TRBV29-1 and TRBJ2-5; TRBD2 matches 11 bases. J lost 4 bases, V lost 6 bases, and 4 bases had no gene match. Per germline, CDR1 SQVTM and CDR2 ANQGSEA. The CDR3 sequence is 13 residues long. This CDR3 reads CSVAGLAGETQYF. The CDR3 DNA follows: TGCAGCGTCGCCGGACTAGCGGGAGAGACCCAGTACTTC. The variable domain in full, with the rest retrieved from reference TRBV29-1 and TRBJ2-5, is SAVISQKPSRDICQRGTSLTIQCQVDSQVTMMFWYRQQPGQSLTLIATANQGSEATYESGFVIDKFPISRPNLTFSTLTVSNMSPEDSSIYLCSVAGLAGETQYFGPGTRLLVL.

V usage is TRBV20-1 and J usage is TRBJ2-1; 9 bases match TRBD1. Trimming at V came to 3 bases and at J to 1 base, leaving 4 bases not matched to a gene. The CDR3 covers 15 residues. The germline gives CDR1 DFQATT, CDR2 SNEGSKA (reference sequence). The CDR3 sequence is CSASRGQGSYNEQFF. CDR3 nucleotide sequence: TGCAGTGCTAGTCGGGGACAGGGATCCTACAATGAGCAGTTCTTC.